The 14 T cell receptor beta chains listed next were all sequenced from one sample in a study of blood T cell repertoires in COVID-19. TCRdb's table, derived via immunoSEQ multiplex PCR, lists solely in-frame clones and lacks some. There are around 150,000 clones in the sample; about 90% occur only once, and roughly 4% lies in the top ten. What was sequenced was peripheral blood. These receptors were obtained from a woman aged 55-70 years with active or convalescent COVID-19.

The chain recombines TRBV29-1 with TRBJ1-2; possible D gene TRBD1, 6 bases. Per the germline V gene, CDR1 is SQVTM and CDR2 is ANQGSEA. This CDR3 region has 11 residues. The ends were cut back, 1 base at V and 8 bases at J, with 8 bases in the middle. In nucleotides, the CDR3 is TGCAGCGTTGAAGGGACAGCAGGCTACACCTTC. Translating gives CSVEGTAGYTF.

This chain links TRBV6-2 or TRBV6-3 with TRBJ1-2; D unresolved. CDR3 size: 14 residues. Germline CDR1 MNHEY, CDR2 SVGEGT. With 6 bases removed from V and 6 bases from J, the gap between germline ends came to 17 bases. In DNA form, the CDR3 reads TGTGCCAGCAGCACAGTTACCGACCCTAATGGCTACACCTTC. Amino acids: CASSTVTDPNGYTF.

V usage is TRBV18 and J usage is TRBJ1-1; D ambiguous. The CDR3 covers 15 residues. Germline CDR1 reads KGHSH; CDR2 reads LQKENI. Trimming took 1 base from V and 1 from J, leaving 10 bases between them. The CDR3 DNA follows: TGTGCCAGCTCACCACAAAGTCCAGGGAACACTGAAGCTTTCTTT. Protein: CASSPQSPGNTEAFF. Based on the CDR3 plus reference TRBV18 and TRBJ1-1, the full variable domain is NAGVMQNPRHLVRRRGQEARLRCSPMKGHSHVYWYRQLPEEGLKFMVYLQKENIIDESGMPKERFSAEFPKEGPSILRIQQVVRGDSAAYFCASSPQSPGNTEAFFGQGTRLTVV.

The chain employs TRBV7-6 and TRBJ2-2, with a tentative D call TRBD1 (6 bases). The CDR3 is made up of 17 amino acids. Deletions cut 5 bases from V and 1 base from J, with 17 bases between. The germline V gene has CDR1 SGHVS and CDR2 FNYEAQ. This CDR3 reads CASSLAPGTMNTGELFF. CDR3 nucleotide sequence: TGTGCCAGCAGCCTCGCACCCGGGACAATGAACACCGGGGAGCTGTTTTTT. The full variable domain, completed using reference TRBV7-6 and TRBJ2-2, is GAGVSQSPRYKVTKRGQDVALRCDPISGHVSLYWYRQALGQGPEFLTYFNYEAQQDKSGLPNDRFSAERPEGSISTLTIQRTEQRDSAMYRCASSLAPGTMNTGELFFGEGSRLTVL.

V gene TRBV7-9 combines with J gene TRBJ1-4, with 11 bases lining up with TRBD1. The trim removed 5 bases at V and 1 base at J, leaving 6 bases unmatched. From germline, CDR1 is SEHNR and CDR2 FQNEAQ (reference sequence). The CDR3 runs to 17 residues. As DNA, the CDR3 is TGTGCCAGCAGCCCGGACAGGGGGCTCGTAACTAATGAAAAACTGTTTTTT. The encoded protein is CASSPDRGLVTNEKLFF.

The chain couples TRBV3-1 (or the pseudogene TRBV3-2) to TRBJ2-1; 9 bases line up with TRBD2. The CDR3 has 16 residues. V trimming: 1 base; J trimming: 9 bases; junction bases outside the gene matches: 10. Germline values: CDR1 LGHDT, CDR2 YNNKEL (reference sequence). The CDR3 loop is CASSQGEAGGNGEQFF. The CDR3 nucleotides are TGTGCCAGCAGCCAAGGGGAAGCGGGGGGAAACGGTGAGCAGTTCTTC.

This chain links TRBV11-2 with TRBJ1-3; no clear D gene. Trimming pared 0 bases from V and 4 bases from J, leaving 7 bases between. The CDR3 has 14 amino acids. CDR1 and CDR2 from the germline V gene are SGHAT and FQNNGV. CDR3 in DNA: TGTGCCAGCAGCTTAGACTGGCGGGGAAACACCATATATTTT. Translated: CASSLDWRGNTIYF.

There are a few counts of this clone. J is TRBJ1-2 and V is TRBV27; 8 nucleotides align to TRBD1. The CDR3 spans 12 residues. Germline V gene data show CDR1 as MNHEY and CDR2 as SMNVEV (reference sequence). V was clipped by 6 bases and J by 8 bases; unmatched bases: 5. CDR3: CASSPTGGGYTF. The CDR3 nucleotides read TGTGCCAGCAGCCCAACAGGGGGAGGCTACACCTTC.

The rearrangement joins TRBV5-4 to TRBJ1-2; 7 bases match TRBD1. Per the germline V gene, CDR1 is SGHNT and CDR2 is YYREEE (reference sequence). The CDR3 has 17 amino acids. Germline trimming cut 0 bases from V and 2 bases from J; bases unmatched to any gene: 10. CDR3 DNA: TGTGCCAGCAGCTTGGCGGCCGGGACAGACCTAAACTATGGCTACACCTTC. As protein: CASSLAAGTDLNYGYTF.

This sequence joins TRBV5-8 and TRBJ1-5; D ambiguous. This CDR3 has 14 amino acids. Trimming cost V 0 bases and J 6 bases, with 10 bases left between them. Germline loops: CDR1 SGHTS, CDR2 YDEGEE. CDR3 protein: CASSLDSGPQPQHF. As DNA, the CDR3 is TGTGCCAGCAGCTTGGATTCAGGCCCTCAGCCCCAGCATTTT. The whole variable domain, remainder taken from reference TRBV5-8 and TRBJ1-5, is EAGVTQSPTHLIKTRGQQATLRCSPISGHTSVYWYQQALGLGLQFLLWYDEGEERNRGNFPPRFSGRQFPNYSSELNVNALELEDSALYLCASSLDSGPQPQHFGDGTRLSIL.

This chain links TRBV7-3 with TRBJ1-1; no reliable D call. The germline V gene encodes CDR1 SGHTA and CDR2 FQGTGA. V was shortened by 5 bases and J by 4 bases, with 14 bases between the two germline ends. The CDR3 runs to 14 residues. CDR3 DNA sequence: TGTGCCAGCAGCGCAGCCGCGGGTTCCACTGAAGCTTTCTTT. Its protein is CASSAAAGSTEAFF. The full variable domain, with the rest looked up from reference TRBV7-3 and TRBJ1-1, is GAGVSQTPSNKVTEKGKYVELRCDPISGHTALYWYRQSLGQGPEFLIYFQGTGAADDSGLPNDRFFAVRPEGSVSTLKIQRTERGDSAVYLCASSAAAGSTEAFFGQGTRLTVV.

The gene calls are TRBV7-8 and TRBJ2-2; weak D call: TRBD2 (5 bases). With 7 bases removed from V and 2 bases from J, the gap between germline ends came to 14 bases. The germline CDR1 and CDR2 sequences are SGHVS and FQNEAQ. The CDR3 is 15 residues long. CDR3 DNA: TGTGCCAGCACCCCTAGCAACAGAAACACCGGGGAGCTGTTTTTT. Protein product: CASTPSNRNTGELFF.

The chain combines TRBV3-1 (or the pseudogene TRBV3-2) with TRBJ2-7; maybe TRBD2 (6 bases). V gave up 7 bases and J gave up 3 bases, with 16 bases separating them. Per germline, CDR1 LGHDT and CDR2 YNNKEL (reference sequence). CDR3 length equals 14 residues. The CDR3 loop reads CASTPGDGYYEQYF. In DNA, the CDR3 is TGTGCCAGCACCCCGGGGGACGGATACTACGAGCAGTACTTC.

The chain employs TRBV5-6 and TRBJ2-3, with TRBD1 matching 7 bases. Unmatched junction bases numbered 3, after V lost 0 bases and J lost 2 bases. CDR3 size: 15 residues. The germline V gene encodes CDR1 SGHDT and CDR2 YYEEEE. For the CDR3, the DNA is TGTGCCAGCAGCTTGGGGGACAGAAACACAGATACGCAGTATTTT. Translated, it gives CASSLGDRNTDTQYF.